The 7 T cell receptor beta chains below were found in one sample sequenced in a study of shared T cell receptors in the human thymus. Method: immunoSEQ multiplex PCR; TCRdb's copy keeps in-frame clones and lacks some. The sample consists of 700,000 to 750,000 clones, 70% to 90% of them appearing once. These data were also reused for a study on human thymus T cells.

The material sequenced was thymocytes. The receptors stem from a girl less than two years old with a congenital heart defect.

In this sample, this clone turned up once. V usage is TRBV28 and J usage is TRBJ2-3, with D maybe TRBD1 (6 bases). The CDR3 contains 14 residues. CDR1 and CDR2 from the germline V gene are MDHEN and SYDVKM. V lost 5 bases and J lost 2, with 11 bases in between. CDR3 residues: CASSRGQITDTQYF. In DNA form, the CDR3 reads TGTGCCAGCAGTCGCGGACAGATCACAGATACGCAGTATTTT.

The chain is built from TRBV9 and TRBJ1-4; 8 bases map to TRBD1. This CDR3 has 17 amino acids. V lost 4 bases, J lost 2 bases, and 10 bases stayed unmatched. From germline, CDR1 is SGDLS and CDR2 YYNGEE. CDR3 in amino acids: CASSKRDRMGTNEKLFF. The CDR3 nucleotides are TGTGCCAGCAGCAAAAGGGACAGGATGGGCACTAATGAAAAACTGTTTTTT.

The rearrangement links TRBV28 to TRBJ2-5; 7 bases align to TRBD1. The J segment lost 5 bases and the V segment lost 5 bases, leaving 20 bases of the junction unmatched. The germline CDR1 and CDR2 sequences are MDHEN and SYDVKM. This CDR3 is 18 amino acids long. This CDR3 is CASSLNQITGVWVETQYF. The DNA of the CDR3 is TGTGCCAGCAGTCTCAACCAAATTACAGGGGTGTGGGTGGAGACCCAGTACTTC.

The rearrangement joins TRBV10-3 to TRBJ1-2, with D uncertain. Deletions cut 10 bases from V and 2 bases from J, with 20 bases between. Germline V gene lookup returns CDR1 ENHRY and CDR2 SYGVKD. This CDR3 has 15 amino acids. CDR3 DNA: TGTGCCACCGGGGAACGAACAGAGAGAAACTATGGCTACACCTTC. Translating gives CATGERTERNYGYTF.

The genes are TRBV9 and TRBJ2-1; 9 nucleotides agree with TRBD2. This CDR3 has 16 amino acids. After removal of 0 bases from V and 2 bases from J, the junction contained 3 bases not matched to a gene. Germline V CDR1 and CDR2: SGDLS, YYNGEE. Written as DNA, the CDR3 is TGTGCCAGCAGCGTAGAAGCGGGGGGAGCCTACAATGAGCAGTTCTTC. It encodes CASSVEAGGAYNEQFF.

This chain uses TRBV14 with TRBJ1-1, with 7 bases lining up with TRBD1. The CDR3 spans 18 residues. Germline loops: CDR1 SGHDN, CDR2 FVKESK. V lost 3 bases, J lost 0 bases, and 13 bases stayed unmatched. CDR3 loop: CASSHEGQPSQMNTEAFF. The CDR3, as DNA: TGTGCCAGCAGCCATGAGGGACAGCCTTCTCAAATGAACACTGAAGCTTTCTTT.

The chain joins TRBV5-1 to TRBJ2-3, with D possibly matching TRBD2 (6 bases). V was cut by 4 bases and J by 2 bases, with 29 bases left in between. This CDR3 is built from 20 residues. Germline lookup yields CDR1 SGHRS and CDR2 YFSETQ. This CDR3 reads CASSRIFDLAPGLATDTQYF. CDR3 sequence (DNA): TGCGCCAGCAGCCGTATTTTTGATCTCGCACCGGGACTGGCCACAGATACGCAGTATTTT.